In its sample, the clone carrying this T cell receptor beta chain was seen once. What it binds is unknown. The entry originates in a study of cytomegalovirus exposure and HLA in healthy donors. Whole-study findings and limits: Reportedly, a later analysis found an Asian-associated ancestry cluster had fewer N-insertions than the approximately 700-donor mean.

V was clipped by 3 bases and J by 8 bases, with 11 bases between them. The V gene's germline CDR1 is MGHDK and CDR2 SYGVNS. The CDR3 extends over 13 amino acids. Primers: 60 Vbeta forward and 13 Jbeta reverse. Sequencing was performed with immunoSEQ multiplex PCR; in TCRdb, only in-frame clones are kept and a portion is missing. The sample has 270,000 or so clones; about nine tenths are singletons. The gene calls are TRBV25-1 and TRBJ1-5; possible D gene TRBD1, 5 bases. Sequenced: PBMCs. This clonotype was sampled from a man in his forties in good health and CMV-seropositive. Here the CDR3 DNA reads TGTGCCAGCAGTGAGGCCGGGGGAGAGCCCCAGCATTTT. This encodes CASSEAGGEPQHF.